Following are 26 T cell receptor beta chains from one sample sequenced in a study of cytomegalovirus exposure and HLA in healthy donors. PCR employed 60 Vbeta and 13 Jbeta primers. Measured with immunoSEQ multiplex PCR; TCRdb has only the in-frame clones, and not every one. The sample contains about 160,000 clones, around 76% of which appear only once. The sequenced sample was PBMCs. The origin of the receptors is a female donor in good health and CMV-seronegative.

This chain uses TRBV5-1 with TRBJ1-2; TRBD1 agrees at 9 bases. The V gene's germline CDR1 is SGHRS and CDR2 YFSETQ. The CDR3 has 14 residues. The trim removed 4 bases at V and 8 bases at J, leaving 9 bases unmatched. The CDR3 bases are TGCGCCAGCAGCGTCTTACAGGGGGCGGACGGCTACACCTTC. It codes for CASSVLQGADGYTF.

The chain employs TRBV7-9 and TRBJ1-5; TRBD1 might be the D (6 bases). Germline V CDR1 and CDR2: SEHNR, FQNEAQ (reference sequence). The CDR3 is made up of 14 amino acids. Deletions cut 8 bases from V and 4 bases from J, with 15 bases between. CDR3 protein: CASGFQGLNQPQHF. The CDR3 nucleotides are TGTGCCAGCGGGTTTCAGGGGCTAAATCAGCCCCAGCATTTT.

V is TRBV30 and J is TRBJ1-6, with TRBD1 identical over 8 bases. The trim removed 5 bases at V and 2 bases at J, leaving 8 bases unmatched. The CDR3 consists of 16 residues. CDR1 is GTSNPN, CDR2 SVGIG, per germline (reference sequence). The CDR3 coding sequence is TGTGCCTGGTTAAGGACAGGGACCACCTATAATTCACCCCTCCACTTT. It specifies CAWLRTGTTYNSPLHF. Supplemented by reference TRBV30 and TRBJ1-6, the full variable domain reads SQTIHQWPATLVQPVGSPLSLECTVEGTSNPNLYWYRQAAGRGLQLLFYSVGIGQISSEVPQNLSASRPQDRQFILSSKKLLLSDSGFYLCAWLRTGTTYNSPLHFGNGTRLTVT.

The chain uses TRBV30 and TRBJ2-7, with TRBD1 identical over 8 bases. V was clipped by 0 bases and J by 2 bases; unmatched bases: 3. The germline V gene has CDR1 GTSNPN and CDR2 SVGIG (reference sequence). This CDR3 spans 14 amino acids. CDR3 protein: CAWSVQGGAYEQYF. The CDR3 nucleotides read TGTGCCTGGAGTGTACAGGGGGGAGCCTACGAGCAGTACTTC.

V usage is TRBV9 and J usage is TRBJ2-2; the match to TRBD2 covers 11 bases. With 3 bases clipped from V and 1 base from J, the junction kept 5 bases outside the gene matches. The CDR3 is 17 residues long. CDR1 and CDR2 (germline): SGDLS, YYNGEE. DNA of the CDR3: TGTGCCAGCAGCGGCCCTAGCGGGGGGAAGAACACCGGGGAGCTGTTTTTT. Translated: CASSGPSGGKNTGELFF. The full variable domain, completed using reference TRBV9 and TRBJ2-2, is DSGVTQTPKHLITATGQRVTLRCSPRSGDLSVYWYQQSLDQGLQFLIQYYNGEERAKGNILERFSAQQFPDLHSELNLSSLELGDSALYFCASSGPSGGKNTGELFFGEGSRLTVL.

As to this clone: Other DNA sequences from this sample encode an identical CDR3 as well. The J gene is TRBJ1-2, the V gene TRBV2, with D possibly matching TRBD1 (5 bases). Trimming stripped 2 bases from V and 2 bases from J, with 15 bases between. This CDR3 is 16 amino acids long. The germline gives CDR1 SNHLY, CDR2 FYNNEI. CDR3 sequence reads: CASSELRQGANYGYTF. In DNA form, the CDR3 reads TGTGCCAGCAGTGAATTGCGCCAGGGCGCAAACTATGGCTACACCTTC.

This CDR3 is CSTPGSEKLFF. The CDR3 region has the DNA TGCAGTACCCCGGGATCGGAAAAACTGTTTTTT. The rearrangement joins TRBV20-1 to TRBJ1-4; D not certain. The CDR3 length is 11 residues. Trimming left V 8 bases short and J 8 bases short, with 12 bases between. Germline CDR1 and CDR2: DFQATT and SNEGSKA (reference sequence).

The CDR3 bases are TGTGCCAGTAGTTCCACGGGTACGAGCAATCAGCCCCAGCATTTT. Protein sequence: CASSSTGTSNQPQHF. The chain recombines TRBV19 with TRBJ1-5; D gene unclear. The CDR3 covers 15 residues. The V gene's germline CDR1 is LNHDA and CDR2 SQIVND (reference sequence). V was clipped by 5 bases and J by 1 base, with 12 bases between them.

The chain uses TRBV28 and TRBJ1-5, with D uncertain. The CDR3 extends over 15 amino acids. Trimming stripped 3 bases from V and 7 bases from J, with 16 bases between. Germline CDR1 is MDHEN and CDR2 is SYDVKM. The CDR3 is CASSLSARAGQPQHF. CDR3 coding DNA: TGTGCCAGCAGTTTGAGCGCGAGAGCGGGGCAGCCCCAGCATTTT. Drawing the rest from reference TRBV28 and TRBJ1-5, the complete variable domain is DVKVTQSSRYLVKRTGEKVFLECVQDMDHENMFWYRQDPGLGLRLIYFSYDVKMKEKGDIPEGYSVSREKKERFSLILESASTNQTSMYLCASSLSARAGQPQHFGDGTRLSIL.

V usage is TRBV2 and J usage is TRBJ2-7; possible D gene TRBD2, 7 bases. In germline, CDR1 is SNHLY, CDR2 FYNNEI. The CDR3 is made up of 13 amino acids. Trimming pared 10 bases from V and 1 base from J, leaving 14 bases between. The CDR3 is CATKGEGSYEQYF. CDR3 nucleotide sequence: TGTGCCACCAAGGGGGAGGGGTCCTACGAGCAGTACTTC.

The rearrangement uses TRBV19 and TRBJ2-2; D remains ambiguous. CDR1 and CDR2 from the germline V gene are LNHDA and SQIVND (reference sequence). The V end lost 6 bases, the J end lost 0 bases, and 8 bases lay between the germline ends. CDR3 length equals 14 residues. The CDR3 here is CASRRLANTGELFF. In DNA, the CDR3 is TGTGCCAGTAGGCGACTGGCGAACACCGGGGAGCTGTTTTTT.

About this clone: Other nucleotide sequences in the sample specify the same CDR3. J is TRBJ2-3 and V is TRBV29-1; a weak D match, TRBD1 (6 bases). The CDR3 has 13 amino acids. Per germline, CDR1 SQVTM and CDR2 ANQGSEA. V was shortened by 2 bases and J by 0 bases, with 6 bases between the two germline ends. As DNA, the CDR3 is TGCAGCGTTGAACAGGGGAGCACAGATACGCAGTATTTT. Its protein is CSVEQGSTDTQYF.

This clone was counted only a few times. The chain recombines TRBV7-9 with TRBJ2-1, with 7 bases matching TRBD1. With V trimmed by 3 bases and J by 0 bases, 2 bases remained unmatched. The length of the CDR3 is 15 residues. The germline V gene encodes CDR1 SEHNR and CDR2 FQNEAQ (reference sequence). As DNA, the CDR3 is TGTGCCAGCAGCTTGGACAGGAGCTCCTACAATGAGCAGTTCTTC. It is translated as CASSLDRSSYNEQFF.

This clone came up once. The rearrangement uses TRBV7-3 and TRBJ2-1; 9 nucleotides align to TRBD2. Germline V lookup: CDR1 SGHTA, CDR2 FQGTGA. J gave up 10 bases and V 5 bases, and 6 bases lay outside the gene matches. This CDR3 has 13 residues. The CDR3 DNA follows: TGTGCCAGCAGCCTAGGGACTAGCAACGAGCAGTTCTTC. Its translation: CASSLGTSNEQFF.

The chain uses TRBV5-1 and TRBJ1-3; 7 positions match TRBD1. Germline V lookup: CDR1 SGHRS, CDR2 YFSETQ. The CDR3 has 18 amino acids. V lost 0 bases to trimming and J lost 2 bases; unmatched junction nucleotides: 11. CDR3 sequence: CASSLERQGRGAGNTIYF. Here the CDR3 DNA reads TGCGCCAGCAGCTTGGAGAGACAGGGAAGGGGGGCTGGAAACACCATATATTTT. Full variable domain (missing parts from reference TRBV5-1 and TRBJ1-3): KAGVTQTPRYLIKTRGQQVTLSCSPISGHRSVSWYQQTPGQGLQFLFEYFSETQRNKGNFPGRFSGRQFSNSRSEMNVSTLELGDSALYLCASSLERQGRGAGNTIYFGEGSWLTVV.

This clone was seen a handful of times. This chain connects TRBV7-9 to TRBJ2-3, with a weak D call TRBD1 (6 bases). V lost 6 bases and J lost 4, with 14 bases in between. The CDR3 has 14 residues. Germline loops: CDR1 SEHNR, CDR2 FQNEAQ (reference sequence). The CDR3 protein is CASRDSPPPDTQYF. The DNA of the CDR3 is TGTGCCAGCAGGGACAGCCCGCCGCCAGATACGCAGTATTTT.

The chain recombines TRBV5-1 with TRBJ2-6; D is perhaps TRBD1 (6 bases). Germline V CDR1 and CDR2: SGHRS, YFSETQ. This CDR3 has 16 amino acids. V was trimmed by 7 bases and J by 0 bases, leaving 14 bases between them. CDR3 DNA: TGCGCCAGCGGCCCAGGGGATAGCTCTGGGGCCAACGTCCTGACTTTC. Encoded protein: CASGPGDSSGANVLTF.

V gene TRBV7-3 combines with J gene TRBJ1-1, with 8 bases that match TRBD1. The CDR3 has 15 amino acids. J lost 4 bases, V lost 5 bases, and 9 bases had no gene match. Germline V lookup: CDR1 SGHTA, CDR2 FQGTGA. Here the CDR3 reads CASSITGTGSTEAFF. In DNA form, the CDR3 reads TGTGCCAGCAGCATTACCGGGACAGGAAGCACTGAAGCTTTCTTT. Filled out from reference TRBV7-3 and TRBJ1-1, the complete variable domain reads GAGVSQTPSNKVTEKGKYVELRCDPISGHTALYWYRQSLGQGPEFLIYFQGTGAADDSGLPNDRFFAVRPEGSVSTLKIQRTERGDSAVYLCASSITGTGSTEAFFGQGTRLTVV.

The chain combines TRBV7-8 with TRBJ1-2, with a tentative D call TRBD1 (6 bases). The CDR3 contains 14 residues. Germline CDR1 reads SGHVS; CDR2 reads FQNEAQ. Between the trimmed V and J ends, which lost 5 bases and 4 bases, there was a span of 14 bases. CDR3 DNA: TGTGCCAGCAGCCTTCCAGGGGTGGGCTATGGCTACACCTTC. Translation: CASSLPGVGYGYTF.

The chain couples TRBV7-6 to TRBJ2-5; 14 bases are shared with TRBD2. CDR3 length: 15 residues. V trimming: 5 bases; J trimming: 3 bases; junction bases outside the gene matches: 2. Per the germline V gene, CDR1 is SGHVS and CDR2 is FNYEAQ. Written as DNA, the CDR3 is TGTGCCAGCAGCGTGACTAGCGGGGGGGAAGAGACCCAGTACTTC. Protein product: CASSVTSGGEETQYF. Looking up the rest from reference TRBV7-6 and TRBJ2-5 gives the full variable domain: GAGVSQSPRYKVTKRGQDVALRCDPISGHVSLYWYRQALGQGPEFLTYFNYEAQQDKSGLPNDRFSAERPEGSISTLTIQRTEQRDSAMYRCASSVTSGGEETQYFGPGTRLLVL.

The chain has TRBV30 and TRBJ2-1; tentatively, D is TRBD2 (5 bases). CDR1 GTSNPN and CDR2 SVGIG come from the germline V gene (reference sequence). Trimming stripped 2 bases from V and 2 bases from J, with 13 bases between. This CDR3 has 15 residues. CDR3: CAWSLSDFPYNEQFF. The CDR3 DNA reads as TGTGCCTGGAGTCTCTCGGACTTCCCCTACAATGAGCAGTTCTTC.

The chain couples TRBV6-1 to TRBJ1-2, with TRBD1 matching 8 bases. J gave up 4 bases and V 2 bases, and 12 bases lay outside the gene matches. Germline CDR1 is MNHNS and CDR2 is SASEGT. CDR3 length equals 17 residues. The CDR3 spells CASSEYNRGAAGYGYTF. In DNA form, the CDR3 reads TGTGCCAGCAGTGAATACAACAGGGGGGCGGCTGGCTATGGCTACACCTTC.

The J gene is TRBJ2-3, the V gene TRBV7-6; maybe TRBD2 (7 bases). Trimming pared 4 bases from V and 2 bases from J, leaving 16 bases between. The CDR3 has 16 amino acids. From germline, CDR1 is SGHVS and CDR2 FNYEAQ. CDR3 DNA: TGTGCCAGCAGCTGGTTAGGGGGGGGAGCCACAGATACGCAGTATTTT. Its translation is CASSWLGGGATDTQYF. The variable domain in full, with the rest retrieved from reference TRBV7-6 and TRBJ2-3, is GAGVSQSPRYKVTKRGQDVALRCDPISGHVSLYWYRQALGQGPEFLTYFNYEAQQDKSGLPNDRFSAERPEGSISTLTIQRTEQRDSAMYRCASSWLGGGATDTQYFGPGTRLTVL.

The CDR3 sequence is CASSARSDRGILSKEKLFF. The CDR3 bases are TGTGCCAGCAGCGCCAGGTCCGACAGGGGGATCCTGTCGAAGGAAAAACTGTTTTTT. This chain connects TRBV13 to TRBJ1-4; 9 positions match TRBD1. The CDR3 covers 19 residues. The trim removed 5 bases at V and 8 bases at J, leaving 21 bases unmatched. Germline assignment: CDR1 PRHDT and CDR2 FYEKMQ (reference sequence).

The chain recombines TRBV7-9 with TRBJ2-1; D remains unclear. Germline values: CDR1 SEHNR, CDR2 FQNEAQ (reference sequence). The CDR3 covers 14 residues. V was shortened by 1 base and J by 3 bases, with 7 bases between the two germline ends. CDR3 DNA sequence: TGTGCCAGCAGCTTAGGACTCCGCTACAATGAGCAGTTCTTC. As protein: CASSLGLRYNEQFF.

This clone showed up just a few times. The chain carries TRBV6-5 and TRBJ2-3; D remains unclear. There are 13 residues in the CDR3. Germline lookup yields CDR1 MNHEY and CDR2 SVGAGI. Trimming removed 8 bases from V and 1 base from J, with 10 bases in between. DNA of the CDR3: TGTGCCAGCGCCTTGAGCGGCACAGATACGCAGTATTTT. Residues: CASALSGTDTQYF.